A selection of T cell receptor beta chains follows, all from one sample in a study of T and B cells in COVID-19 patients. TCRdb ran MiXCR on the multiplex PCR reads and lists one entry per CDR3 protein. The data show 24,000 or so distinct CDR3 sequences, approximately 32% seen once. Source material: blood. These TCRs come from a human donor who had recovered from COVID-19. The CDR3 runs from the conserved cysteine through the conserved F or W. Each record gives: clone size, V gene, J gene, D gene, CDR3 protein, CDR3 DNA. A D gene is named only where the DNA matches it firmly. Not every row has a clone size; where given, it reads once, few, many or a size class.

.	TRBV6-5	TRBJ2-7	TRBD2	CASSPSGGSSYEQYF	TGTGCCAGCAGTCCATCGGGGGGGAGCTCCTACGAGCAGTACTTC
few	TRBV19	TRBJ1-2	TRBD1	CASSIYGDRLTLNYGYTF	TGTGCCAGTAGTATATATGGGGACAGGCTCACTCTTAACTATGGCTACACCTTC
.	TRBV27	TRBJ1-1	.	CASSLYSEMNTEAFF	TGTGCCAGCAGTTTATATTCAGAGATGAACACTGAAGCTTTCTTT
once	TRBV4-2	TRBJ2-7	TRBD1	CASSQALQGEWEQYF	TGCGCCAGCAGCCAAGCCCTACAGGGGGAATGGGAGCAGTACTTC
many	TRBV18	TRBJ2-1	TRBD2	CASSPAFQRGEPYNEQFF	TGTGCCAGCTCACCCGCCTTTCAGCGGGGGGAACCTTACAATGAGCAGTTCTTC
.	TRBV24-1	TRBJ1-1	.	CATRTPGNTEAFF	TGTGCCACCAGGACGCCAGGGAACACTGAAGCTTTCTTT
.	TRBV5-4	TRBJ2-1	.	CASSLSGPQFF	TGTGCCAGCAGCTTGTCGGGGCCTCAGTTCTTC
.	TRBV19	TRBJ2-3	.	CASSLTGGRDTQYF	TGTGCCAGTAGTCTGACCGGGGGTCGGGATACGCAGTATTTT
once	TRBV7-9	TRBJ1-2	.	CASSLEGVYGYTF	TGTGCCAGCAGCTTAGAAGGGGTCTATGGCTACACCTTC
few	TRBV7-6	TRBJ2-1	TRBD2	CASSLNAAGGYNEQFF	TGTGCCAGCAGCTTAAACGCGGCGGGAGGCTACAATGAGCAGTTCTTC
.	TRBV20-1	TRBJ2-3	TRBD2	CSARVGSSGRAQYF	TGCAGTGCTAGAGTCGGGAGTAGCGGGAGGGCGCAGTATTTT
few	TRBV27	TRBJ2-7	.	CASSLYPANYEQYF	TGTGCCAGCAGTTTATATCCAGCTAACTACGAGCAGTACTTC
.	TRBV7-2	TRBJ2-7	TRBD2	CASSLEVAGPYEQYF	TGTGCCAGCAGCTTAGAGGTAGCGGGACCGTACGAGCAGTACTTC
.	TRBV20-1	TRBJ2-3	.	CSAITVGRDTQYF	TGCAGTGCGATAACAGTCGGGCGGGATACGCAGTATTTT
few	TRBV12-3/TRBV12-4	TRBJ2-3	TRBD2	CASSQLAGGLTDTQYF	TGTGCCAGCAGCCAACTAGCGGGGGGCCTCACAGATACGCAGTATTTT
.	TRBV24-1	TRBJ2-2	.	CATSDFRSPGELFF	TGTGCCACCAGTGATTTTAGATCCCCCGGGGAGCTGTTTTTT
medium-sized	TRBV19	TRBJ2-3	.	CASISGTDTQYF	TGTGCCAGTATTTCAGGGACAGATACGCAGTATTTT
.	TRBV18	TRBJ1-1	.	CASSPSSGSAEAFF	TGTGCCAGCTCACCCTCGTCTGGGTCGGCTGAAGCTTTCTTT
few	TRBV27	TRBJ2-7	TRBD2	CASSLGLVNTYEQYF	TGTGCCAGCAGTTTGGGACTAGTGAACACCTACGAGCAGTACTTC
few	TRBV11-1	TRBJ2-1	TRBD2	CASSPGLAGGDNEQFF	TGTGCCAGCAGCCCGGGACTAGCGGGAGGGGACAATGAGCAGTTCTTC
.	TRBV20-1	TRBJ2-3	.	CSARGSVDTQYF	TGCAGTGCTAGAGGATCGGTAGATACGCAGTATTTT
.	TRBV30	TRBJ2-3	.	CAWSVQGYTQYF	TGTGCCTGGAGTGTACAGGGTTATACGCAGTATTTT
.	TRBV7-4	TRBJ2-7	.	CASSDRGQGYEQYF	TGTGCCAGCAGCGACCGAGGACAAGGCTACGAGCAGTACTTC
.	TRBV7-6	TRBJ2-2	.	CASSFDWLAGQGTGELFF	TGTGCCAGCAGCTTCGACTGGCTAGCGGGACAGGGCACCGGGGAGCTGTTTTTT
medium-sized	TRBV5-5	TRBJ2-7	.	CASSLGPVPYEQYF	TGTGCCAGCAGCTTGGGCCCAGTACCCTACGAGCAGTACTTC
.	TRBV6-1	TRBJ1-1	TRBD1	CASPGQGYTEAFF	TGTGCCAGCCCAGGACAGGGGTACACTGAAGCTTTCTTT
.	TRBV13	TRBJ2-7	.	CASRPRGGGSYEQYF	TGTGCCAGCAGACCCCGCGGAGGGGGGTCCTACGAGCAGTACTTC
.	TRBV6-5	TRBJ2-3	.	CASSPGLWGDTQYF	TGTGCCAGCAGCCCGGGCCTGTGGGGAGATACGCAGTATTTT
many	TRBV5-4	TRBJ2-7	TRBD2	CASSFGGGPTYEQYF	TGTGCCAGCAGCTTCGGGGGGGGGCCTACTTACGAGCAGTACTTC
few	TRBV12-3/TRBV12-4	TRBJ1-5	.	CASSWAGTGQPQHF	TGTGCCAGCAGTTGGGCAGGGACGGGTCAGCCCCAGCATTTT
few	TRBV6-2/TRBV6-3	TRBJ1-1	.	CATEVGTEAFF	TGTGCCACCGAGGTAGGAACTGAAGCTTTCTTT
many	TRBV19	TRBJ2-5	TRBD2	CASSTGAGGPHETQYF	TGTGCCAGTAGTACAGGAGCGGGGGGGCCGCATGAGACCCAGTACTTC
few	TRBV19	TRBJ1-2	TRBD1	CASSITGGASYGYTF	TGTGCCAGTAGTATAACAGGGGGCGCGAGCTATGGCTACACCTTC
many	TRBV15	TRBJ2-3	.	CATSSTDSTDTQYF	TGTGCCACCAGCTCGACGGACAGCACAGATACGCAGTATTTT
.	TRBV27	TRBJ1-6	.	CASSTPGGSPLHF	TGTGCCAGCAGTACCCCCGGTGGTTCACCCCTCCACTTT